This T cell receptor beta chain is from a study of technical replicates of blood from a few donors. V lost 3 bases, J lost 6 bases, and 7 bases lay in between. This CDR3 has 12 residues. Germline V gene lookup returns CDR1 SGHRS and CDR2 YFSETQ. This clone appeared a single time. Clones were sequenced by immunoSEQ multiplex PCR, and TCRdb holds only the in-frame ones, with some missing. This sample carries more than 95,000 clones, 95% of them seen once, and the ten largest clones take 0.21%. The chain is built from TRBV5-1 and TRBJ2-1; possible D gene TRBD2, 6 bases. The source is a human donor in good health. Sample: T cells isolated from PBMCs. The CDR3 coding sequence is TGCGCCAGCAGCTCCGGGGGCAATGAGCAGTTCTTC. Its protein product is CASSSGGNEQFF.